The clone carrying this T cell receptor beta chain was found many times. Its target is not known. The entry originates in a study of CD8 T cells in ankylosing spondylitis. Broader study findings: Disease-associated clonotypes exhibited CD8+ identity and were relatively infrequent in peripheral blood. Researchers reportedly found disease-linked clones significantly enriched in matched ankylosing spondylitis synovial fluid. Previously reported in reactive arthritis synovial fluid and blood were some of the motif variants.

TCRdb itself ran the 5' RACE reads through MiXCR, one entry per CDR3 protein. The sample has about 260,000 distinct CDR3 sequences, 20% seen once. After removal of 4 bases from V and 4 bases from J, the junction contained 10 bases not matched to a gene. The CDR3 has 15 amino acids. The V gene's germline CDR1 is SGHRS and CDR2 YFSETQ. Sample: blood, either unsorted or a sorted T cell fraction (not recorded which). V gene TRBV5-1 combines with J gene TRBJ2-5; TRBD2 agrees at 7 bases. The receptor's source is a male donor with ankylosing spondylitis or in good health (not recorded which). The CDR3 nucleotides are TGCGCCAGCAGCGAGACGGGGAGACTAGCAGAGACCCAGTACTTC. Amino acids: CASSETGRLAETQYF.